This TCR delta chain emerged from a study of γδ T cells in repeated Plasmodium falciparum infection. On the study more broadly: Age- and gender-matched Australian children served as comparison for malaria-exposed Malian children. Study-wide results and caveats: Vdelta2-negative gammadelta repertoires, largely Vdelta1+, seemingly showed infection-driven waves of new clonal selection.

Each sorted gammadelta sample had TRG and TRD chains sequenced. TCRdb used CATT to re-call clones from the multiplex PCR reads. The sample lists tens of thousands of delta-chain clones; over 0.75% were seen once. Comment on this clone: Its antigen is not known. The protein held in TCRdb is that of a much larger clone and does not match this DNA's translation at residue 14, likely because of a read error; the protein shown is translated from the DNA.

Germline CDR1 reads GEAIGNYY; CDR2 reads EKD. The CDR3 consists of 21 residues. Gammadelta T cells were flow-sorted from PBMC into Vgamma9/Vdelta2+ and Vdelta2-negative populations for bulk analysis. Sequences were obtained from gamma-delta T cells from blood. This chain uses TRDV2 with TRDJ3; perhaps D is TRDD2 or TRDD3 (6 bases each). No J gene was available from TCRdb, and it was assigned here by a germline match of the DNA. This clonotype was sampled from a pool of human donors (malaria-infected and uninfected, not separated). The CDR3 spells CACDTVSPSRGFSRDTRQMFF. The CDR3 DNA sequence: TGTGCCTGTGACACCGTTTCCCCTTCCCGGGGATTCTCCCGGGACACCCGACAGATGTTTTTC.